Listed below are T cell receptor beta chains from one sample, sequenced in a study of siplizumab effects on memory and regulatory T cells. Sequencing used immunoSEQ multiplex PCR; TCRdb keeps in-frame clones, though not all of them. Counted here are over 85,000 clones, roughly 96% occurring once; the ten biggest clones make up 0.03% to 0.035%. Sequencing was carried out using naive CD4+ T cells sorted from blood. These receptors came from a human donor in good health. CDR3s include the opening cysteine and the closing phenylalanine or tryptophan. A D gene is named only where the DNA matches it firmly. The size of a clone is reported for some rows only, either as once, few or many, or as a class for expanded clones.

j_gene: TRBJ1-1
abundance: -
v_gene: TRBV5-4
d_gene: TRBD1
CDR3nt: TGTGCCAGCAGCCCTCTCACAGGGGGAGAAGGGAACACTGAAGCTTTCTTT
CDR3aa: CASSPLTGGEGNTEAFF

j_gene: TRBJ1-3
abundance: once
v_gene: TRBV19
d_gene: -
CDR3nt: TGTGCCAGTAGTTCACCCTCGCCGGAAAACACCATATATTTT
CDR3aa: CASSSPSPENTIYF

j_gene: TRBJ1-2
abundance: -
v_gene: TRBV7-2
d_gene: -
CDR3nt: TGTGCCAGCAGCCTCCGACAGGTCGATGGCTACACCTTC
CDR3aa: CASSLRQVDGYTF

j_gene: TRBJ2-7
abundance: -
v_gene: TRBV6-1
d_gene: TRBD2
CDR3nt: TGTGCCAGCAGTGAGGAGCGGGGGTGGGAGCAGTACTTC
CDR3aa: CASSEERGWEQYF

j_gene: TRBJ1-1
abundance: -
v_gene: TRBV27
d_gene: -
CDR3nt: TGTGCCAGCAGACTAGCCGGGCCCAATGGGGGCACTGAAGCTTTCTTT
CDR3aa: CASRLAGPNGGTEAFF

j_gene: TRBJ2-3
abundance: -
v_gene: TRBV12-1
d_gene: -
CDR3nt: TGTGCCAGCAGCTTTGCTTCAACAACCGGGACAGGGATCACAGATACGCAGTATTTT
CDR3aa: CASSFASTTGTGITDTQYF

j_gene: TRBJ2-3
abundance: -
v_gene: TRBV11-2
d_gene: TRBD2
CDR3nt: TGTGCCAGCAGCTTAGTTTTCGGGGGGGCCACAGATACGCAGTATTTT
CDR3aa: CASSLVFGGATDTQYF

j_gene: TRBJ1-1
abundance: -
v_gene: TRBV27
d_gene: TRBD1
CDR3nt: TGTGCCAGCAGTTTAAGGGGGCTGAACACTGAAGCTTTCTTT
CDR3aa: CASSLRGLNTEAFF

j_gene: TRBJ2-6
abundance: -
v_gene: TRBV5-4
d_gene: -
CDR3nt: TGTGCCAGCAGCACCGTGGGGCCAAGCTCTGGGGCCAACGTCCTGACTTTC
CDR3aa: CASSTVGPSSGANVLTF

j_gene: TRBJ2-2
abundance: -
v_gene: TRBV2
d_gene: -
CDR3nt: TGTGCCAGCAGGGGGTACAGCCCCGGGGAGCTGTTTTTT
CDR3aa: CASRGYSPGELFF

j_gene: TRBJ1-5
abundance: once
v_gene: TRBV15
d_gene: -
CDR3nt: TGTGCCACCAGCAGAGGACGGACTAGCAATCAGCCCCAGCATTTT
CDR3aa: CATSRGRTSNQPQHF

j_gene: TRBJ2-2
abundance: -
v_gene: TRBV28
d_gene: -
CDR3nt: TGTGCCAGCAGCTACCCGGGACCGGGCGGGGAGCTGTTTTTT
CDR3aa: CASSYPGPGGELFF

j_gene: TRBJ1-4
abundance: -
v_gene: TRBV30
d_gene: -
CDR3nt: TGTGCCTGGAGTGGTGATGGCGGCCGAAATGAAAAACTGTTTTTT
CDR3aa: CAWSGDGGRNEKLFF

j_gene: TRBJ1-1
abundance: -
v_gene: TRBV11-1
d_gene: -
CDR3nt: TGTGCCAGCAGCTTAGTTGGGGTGAACACTGAAGCTTTCTTT
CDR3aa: CASSLVGVNTEAFF

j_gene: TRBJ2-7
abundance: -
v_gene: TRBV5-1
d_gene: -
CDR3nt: TGCGCCAGCAGCTTGGGAGGGGACGAGCAGTACTTC
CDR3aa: CASSLGGDEQYF

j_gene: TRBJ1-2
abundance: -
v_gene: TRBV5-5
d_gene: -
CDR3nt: TGTGCCAGCAGCCCTATCCTCATTTCGGGTTCCAACTATGGCTACACCTTC
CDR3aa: CASSPILISGSNYGYTF

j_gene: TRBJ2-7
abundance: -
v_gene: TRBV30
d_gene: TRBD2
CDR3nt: TGTGCCTCGGGGGGGGGAACCTACGAGCAGTACTTC
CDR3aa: CASGGGTYEQYF

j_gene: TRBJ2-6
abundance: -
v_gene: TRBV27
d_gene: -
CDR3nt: TGTGCCAGCAGTATCAGGAGCTCTGGGGCCAACGTCCTGACTTTC
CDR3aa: CASSIRSSGANVLTF

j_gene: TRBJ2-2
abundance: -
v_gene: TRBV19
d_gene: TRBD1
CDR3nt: TGTGCCAGTAAATCGGGACAGGGGGACACCGGGGAGCTGTTTTTT
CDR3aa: CASKSGQGDTGELFF

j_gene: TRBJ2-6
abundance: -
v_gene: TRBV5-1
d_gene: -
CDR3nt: TGCGCCAGCAGCTTAAGCTCTGGGGCCAACGTCCTGACTTTC
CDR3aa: CASSLSSGANVLTF

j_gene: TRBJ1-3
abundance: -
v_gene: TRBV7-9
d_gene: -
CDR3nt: TGTGCCAGCAGCCCCACGACTGCTGGAAACACCATATATTTT
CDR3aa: CASSPTTAGNTIYF

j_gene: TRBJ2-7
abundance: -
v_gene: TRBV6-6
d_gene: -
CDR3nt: TGTGCCAGCAGTCTTGACAGAGCCTACGAGCAGTACTTC
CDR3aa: CASSLDRAYEQYF

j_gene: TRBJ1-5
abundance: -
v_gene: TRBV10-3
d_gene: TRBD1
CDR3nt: TGTGCCATCAGTGACCCCGACAGGGGGGCGGGTCAGCCCCAGCATTTT
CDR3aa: CAISDPDRGAGQPQHF

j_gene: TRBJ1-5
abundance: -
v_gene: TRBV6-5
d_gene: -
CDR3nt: TGTGCCAGCAGTTACTCGAAGGGGCTCGGTCAGCCCCAGCATTTT
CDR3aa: CASSYSKGLGQPQHF

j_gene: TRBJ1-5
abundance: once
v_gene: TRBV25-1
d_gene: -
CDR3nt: TGTGCCAGCAGTGCGCTACAGGGTAATCAGCCCCAGCATTTT
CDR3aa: CASSALQGNQPQHF

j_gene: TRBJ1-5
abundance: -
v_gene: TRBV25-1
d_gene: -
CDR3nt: TGTGCCAGCAGTCCCGGGATGGGAGGCAATCAGCCCCAGCATTTT
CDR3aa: CASSPGMGGNQPQHF

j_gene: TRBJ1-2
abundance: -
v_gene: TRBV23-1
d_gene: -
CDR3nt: TGCGCCAGGGGAGAAGGGGCACATGGCTACACCTTC
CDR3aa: CARGEGAHGYTF

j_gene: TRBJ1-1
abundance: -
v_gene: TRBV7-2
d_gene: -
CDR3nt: TGTGCCAGCAGCTTAGCTCAGGGTTTGGAAGCTTTCTTT
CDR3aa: CASSLAQGLEAFF

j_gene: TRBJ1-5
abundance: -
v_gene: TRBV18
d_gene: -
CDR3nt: TGTGCCAGCTCACCATCGAATAGCAATCAGCCCCAGCATTTT
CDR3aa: CASSPSNSNQPQHF

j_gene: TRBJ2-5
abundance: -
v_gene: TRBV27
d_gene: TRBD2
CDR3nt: TGTGCCAGCAGTTTAGCGGGGGGGGGCCAAGAGACCCAGTACTTC
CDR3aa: CASSLAGGGQETQYF

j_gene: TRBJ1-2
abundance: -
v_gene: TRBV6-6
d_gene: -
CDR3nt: TGTGCCAGCAGTTACCTAGAACAAAATGGCTACACCTTC
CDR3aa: CASSYLEQNGYTF

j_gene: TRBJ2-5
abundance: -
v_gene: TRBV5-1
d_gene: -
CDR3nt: TGCGCCAGCACTTTTAGTTACCAAGAGACCCAGTACTTC
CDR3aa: CASTFSYQETQYF

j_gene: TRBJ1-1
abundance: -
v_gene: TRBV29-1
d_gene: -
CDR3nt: TGCACCGGGTGGTCGGGGAACACTGAAGCTTTCTTT
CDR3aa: CTGWSGNTEAFF

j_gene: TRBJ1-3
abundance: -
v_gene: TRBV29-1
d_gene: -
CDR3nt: TGCAGCGTTGAAGAGAGAAACACCATATATTTT
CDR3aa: CSVEERNTIYF

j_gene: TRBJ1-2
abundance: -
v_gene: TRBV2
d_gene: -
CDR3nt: TGTGCCAGCAGTGAAACCCTTTTCTATGGCTACACCTTC
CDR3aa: CASSETLFYGYTF

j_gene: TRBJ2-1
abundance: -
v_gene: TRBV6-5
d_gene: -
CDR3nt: TGTGCCAGCAGTTCCCAGCAGGGCCTGTACAATGAGCAGTTCTTC
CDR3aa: CASSSQQGLYNEQFF

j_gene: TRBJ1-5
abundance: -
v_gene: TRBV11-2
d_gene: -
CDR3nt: TGTGCCAGCAGCTCCTACACCTCTAGCAATCAGCCCCAGCATTTT
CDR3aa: CASSSYTSSNQPQHF

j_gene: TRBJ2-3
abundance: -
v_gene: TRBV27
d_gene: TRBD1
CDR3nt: TGTGCCAGCAGCTCACAGGGGTGGAGGTACACAGATACGCAGTATTTT
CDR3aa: CASSSQGWRYTDTQYF

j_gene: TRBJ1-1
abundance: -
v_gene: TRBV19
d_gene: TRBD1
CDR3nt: TGTGCCAGTAGTACCGGGACAGGGATTAACACTGAAGCTTTCTTT
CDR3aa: CASSTGTGINTEAFF

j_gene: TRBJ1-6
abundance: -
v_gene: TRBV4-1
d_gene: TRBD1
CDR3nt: TGCGCCAGCAGCCAATCGGAAACAGGGGTCGGATCACCCCTCCACTTT
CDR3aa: CASSQSETGVGSPLHF

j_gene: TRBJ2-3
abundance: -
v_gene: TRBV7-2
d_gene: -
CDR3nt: TGTGCCAGCAAAAAGGGTGGGGGGCGGCCAGATACGCAGTATTTT
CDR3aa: CASKKGGGRPDTQYF

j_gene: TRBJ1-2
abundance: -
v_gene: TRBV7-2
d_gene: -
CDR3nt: TGTGCCAGCAGCCTAAGGACACCCGCTAACTATGGCTACACCTTC
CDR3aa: CASSLRTPANYGYTF

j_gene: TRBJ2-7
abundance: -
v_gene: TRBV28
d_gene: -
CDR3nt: TGTGCCAGCAGTTTACGGACCTACGAGCAGTACTTC
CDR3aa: CASSLRTYEQYF

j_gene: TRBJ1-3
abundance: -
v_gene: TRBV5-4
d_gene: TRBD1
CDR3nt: TGTGCCAGCACCATCGACAGGGCCGGAAACACCATATATTTT
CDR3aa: CASTIDRAGNTIYF